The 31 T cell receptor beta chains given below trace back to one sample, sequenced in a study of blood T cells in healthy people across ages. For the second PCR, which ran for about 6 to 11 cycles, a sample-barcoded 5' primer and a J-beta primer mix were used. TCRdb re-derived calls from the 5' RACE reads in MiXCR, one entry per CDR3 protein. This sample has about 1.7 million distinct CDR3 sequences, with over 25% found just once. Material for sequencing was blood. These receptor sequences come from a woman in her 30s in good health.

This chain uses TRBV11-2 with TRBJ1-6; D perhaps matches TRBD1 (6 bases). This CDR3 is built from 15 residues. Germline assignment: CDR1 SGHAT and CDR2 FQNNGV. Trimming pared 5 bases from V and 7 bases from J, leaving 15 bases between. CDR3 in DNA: TGTGCCAGCAGCCTTTACAGGGATGGAAATTCACCCCTCCACTTT. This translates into CASSLYRDGNSPLHF.

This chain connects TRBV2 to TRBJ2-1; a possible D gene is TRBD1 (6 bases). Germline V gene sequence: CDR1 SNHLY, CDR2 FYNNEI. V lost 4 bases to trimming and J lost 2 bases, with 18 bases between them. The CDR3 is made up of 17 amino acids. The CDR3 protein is CASSGGPGQGTYNEQFF. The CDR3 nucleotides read TGTGCCAGCAGTGGGGGGCCGGGGCAGGGGACCTACAATGAGCAGTTCTTC.

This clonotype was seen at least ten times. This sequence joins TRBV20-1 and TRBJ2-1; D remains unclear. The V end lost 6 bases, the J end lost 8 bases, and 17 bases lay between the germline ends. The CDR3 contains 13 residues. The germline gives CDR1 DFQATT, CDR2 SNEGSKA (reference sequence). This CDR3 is CSAPVGPGDEQFF. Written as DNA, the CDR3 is TGCAGTGCCCCTGTCGGGCCAGGCGATGAGCAGTTCTTC.

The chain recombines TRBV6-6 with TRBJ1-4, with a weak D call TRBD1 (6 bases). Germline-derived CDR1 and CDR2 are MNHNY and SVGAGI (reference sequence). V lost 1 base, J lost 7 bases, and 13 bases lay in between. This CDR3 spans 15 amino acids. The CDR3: CASSYYGGASEKLFF. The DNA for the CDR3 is TGTGCCAGCAGTTACTACGGGGGGGCGAGTGAAAAACTGTTTTTT.

The DNA of the CDR3 is TGTGCCAGCAGTTCACTGGCGGGGGGGGCCGGGGAGCTGTTTTTT. This codes for CASSSLAGGAGELFF. This chain joins TRBV6-6 and TRBJ2-2, with 9 positions matching TRBD2. The germline gives CDR1 MNHNY, CDR2 SVGAGI (reference sequence). The CDR3 contains 15 residues. V lost 4 bases to trimming and J lost 6 bases; unmatched junction nucleotides: 6.

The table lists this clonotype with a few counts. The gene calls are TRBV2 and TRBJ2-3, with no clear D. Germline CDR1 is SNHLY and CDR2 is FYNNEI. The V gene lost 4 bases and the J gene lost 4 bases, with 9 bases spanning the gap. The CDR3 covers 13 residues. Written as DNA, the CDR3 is TGTGCCAGCAGTGGGGTCGGCGCAGATACGCAGTATTTT. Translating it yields CASSGVGADTQYF.

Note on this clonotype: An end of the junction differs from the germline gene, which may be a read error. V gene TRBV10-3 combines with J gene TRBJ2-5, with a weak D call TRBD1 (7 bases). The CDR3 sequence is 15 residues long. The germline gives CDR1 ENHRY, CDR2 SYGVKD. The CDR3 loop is CAISESAGGQEAQYF. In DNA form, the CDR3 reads TGTGCCATCAGTGAGTCGGCAGGGGGGCAAGAGGCCCAGTACTTC.

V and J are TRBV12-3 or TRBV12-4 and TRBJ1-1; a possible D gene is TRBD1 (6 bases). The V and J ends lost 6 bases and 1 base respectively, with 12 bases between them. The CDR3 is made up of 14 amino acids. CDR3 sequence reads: CASRNRVRNTEAFF. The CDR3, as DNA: TGTGCCAGCAGGAACAGGGTGAGGAACACTGAAGCTTTCTTT.

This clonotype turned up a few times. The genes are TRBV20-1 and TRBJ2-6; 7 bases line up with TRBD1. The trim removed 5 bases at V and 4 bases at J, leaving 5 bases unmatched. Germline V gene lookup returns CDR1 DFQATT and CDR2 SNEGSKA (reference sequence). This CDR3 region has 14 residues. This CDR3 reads CSAATGSGANVLTF. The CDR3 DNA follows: TGCAGTGCTGCGACAGGGTCCGGGGCCAACGTCCTGACTTTC.

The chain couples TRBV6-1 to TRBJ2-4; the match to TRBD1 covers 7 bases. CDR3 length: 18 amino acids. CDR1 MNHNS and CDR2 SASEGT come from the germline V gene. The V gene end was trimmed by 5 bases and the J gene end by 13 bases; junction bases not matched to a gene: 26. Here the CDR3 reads CASSQRQALGGSYNEQYF. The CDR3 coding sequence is TGTGCCAGCAGTCAGCGACAGGCGCTAGGGGGCTCCTACAATGAGCAGTACTTC.

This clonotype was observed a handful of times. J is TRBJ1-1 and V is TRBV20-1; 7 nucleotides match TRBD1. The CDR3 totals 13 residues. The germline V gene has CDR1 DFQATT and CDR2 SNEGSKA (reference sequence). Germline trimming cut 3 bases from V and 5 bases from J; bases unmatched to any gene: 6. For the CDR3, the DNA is TGCAGTGCTAGTAACAGGGGTTGGACTGAAGCTTTCTTT. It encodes CSASNRGWTEAFF.

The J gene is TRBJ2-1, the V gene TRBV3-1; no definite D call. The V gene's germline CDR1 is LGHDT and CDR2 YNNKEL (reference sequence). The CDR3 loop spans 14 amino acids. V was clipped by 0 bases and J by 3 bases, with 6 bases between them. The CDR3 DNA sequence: TGTGCCAGCAGCCAAGATCGAGTCTACAATGAGCAGTTCTTC. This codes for CASSQDRVYNEQFF.

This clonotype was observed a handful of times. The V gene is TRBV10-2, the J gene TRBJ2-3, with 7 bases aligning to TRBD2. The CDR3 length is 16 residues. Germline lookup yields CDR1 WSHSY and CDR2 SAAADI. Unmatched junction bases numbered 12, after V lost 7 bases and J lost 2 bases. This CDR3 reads CASKEALTSLTDTQYF. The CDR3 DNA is TGCGCCAGCAAGGAGGCTTTGACTAGCCTCACAGATACGCAGTATTTT.

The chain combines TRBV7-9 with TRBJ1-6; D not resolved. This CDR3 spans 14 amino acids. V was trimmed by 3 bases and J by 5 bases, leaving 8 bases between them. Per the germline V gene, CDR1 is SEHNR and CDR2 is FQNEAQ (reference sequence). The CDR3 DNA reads TGTGCCAGCAGCTTCCCCAAGGATAATTCACCCCTCCACTTT. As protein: CASSFPKDNSPLHF.

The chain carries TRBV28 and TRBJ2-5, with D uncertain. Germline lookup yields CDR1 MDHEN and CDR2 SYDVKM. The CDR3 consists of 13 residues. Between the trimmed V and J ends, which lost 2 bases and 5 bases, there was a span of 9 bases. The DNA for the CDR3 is TGTGCCAGCAGTTTAGGGCGCTCCGAGACCCAGTACTTC. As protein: CASSLGRSETQYF.

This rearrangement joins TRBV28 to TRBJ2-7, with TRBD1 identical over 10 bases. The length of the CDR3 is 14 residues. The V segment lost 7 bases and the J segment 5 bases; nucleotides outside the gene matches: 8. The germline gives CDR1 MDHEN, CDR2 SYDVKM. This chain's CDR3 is CASKVRDRGNEQYF. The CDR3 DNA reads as TGTGCCAGCAAGGTGCGGGACAGGGGAAACGAGCAGTACTTC.

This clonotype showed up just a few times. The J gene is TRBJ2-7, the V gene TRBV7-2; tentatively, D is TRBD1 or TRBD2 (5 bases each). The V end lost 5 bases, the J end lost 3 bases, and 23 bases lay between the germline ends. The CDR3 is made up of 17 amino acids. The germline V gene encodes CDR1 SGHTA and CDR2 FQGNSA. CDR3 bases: TGTGCCAGCAGCCTAGTGGCGCGTGGGACGCTATACTACGAGCAGTACTTC. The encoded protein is CASSLVARGTLYYEQYF.

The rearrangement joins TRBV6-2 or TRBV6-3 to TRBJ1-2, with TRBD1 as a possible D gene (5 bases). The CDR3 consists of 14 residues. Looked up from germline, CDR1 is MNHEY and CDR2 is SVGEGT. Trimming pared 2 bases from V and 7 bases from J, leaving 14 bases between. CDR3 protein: CASSYDQGAAGYTF. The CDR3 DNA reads TGTGCCAGCAGTTACGATCAAGGGGCAGCTGGCTACACCTTC.

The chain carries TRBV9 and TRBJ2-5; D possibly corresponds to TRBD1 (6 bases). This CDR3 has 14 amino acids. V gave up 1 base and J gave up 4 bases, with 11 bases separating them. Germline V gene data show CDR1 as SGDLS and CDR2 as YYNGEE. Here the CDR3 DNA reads TGTGCCAGCAGCGTAACATCCAGGGGAGAGACCCAGTACTTC. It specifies CASSVTSRGETQYF.

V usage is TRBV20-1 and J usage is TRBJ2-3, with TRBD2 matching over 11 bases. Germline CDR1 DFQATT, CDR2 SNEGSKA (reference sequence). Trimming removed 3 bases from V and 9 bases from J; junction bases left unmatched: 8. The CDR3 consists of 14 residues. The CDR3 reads CSARTSGARSTQYF. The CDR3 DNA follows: TGCAGTGCTAGGACTAGCGGGGCAAGGTCCACGCAGTATTTT.

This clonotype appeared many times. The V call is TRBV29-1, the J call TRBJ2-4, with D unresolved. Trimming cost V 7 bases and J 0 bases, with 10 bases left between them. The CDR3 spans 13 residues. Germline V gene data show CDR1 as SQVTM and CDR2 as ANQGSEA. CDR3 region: CSGWSGAKNIQYF. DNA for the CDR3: TGCAGCGGCTGGAGTGGAGCCAAAAACATTCAGTACTTC.

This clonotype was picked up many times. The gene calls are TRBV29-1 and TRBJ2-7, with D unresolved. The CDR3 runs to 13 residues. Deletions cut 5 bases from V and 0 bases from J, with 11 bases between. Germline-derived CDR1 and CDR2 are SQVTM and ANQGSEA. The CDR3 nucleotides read TGCAGCGTTCGGCAGTTGAGCTCCTACGAGCAGTACTTC. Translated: CSVRQLSSYEQYF.

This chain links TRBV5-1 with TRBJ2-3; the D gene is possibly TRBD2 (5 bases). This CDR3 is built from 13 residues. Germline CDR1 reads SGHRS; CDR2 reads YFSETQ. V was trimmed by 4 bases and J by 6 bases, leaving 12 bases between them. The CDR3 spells CASSVERKDTQYF. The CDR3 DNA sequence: TGCGCCAGCAGCGTGGAGCGGAAGGATACGCAGTATTTT.

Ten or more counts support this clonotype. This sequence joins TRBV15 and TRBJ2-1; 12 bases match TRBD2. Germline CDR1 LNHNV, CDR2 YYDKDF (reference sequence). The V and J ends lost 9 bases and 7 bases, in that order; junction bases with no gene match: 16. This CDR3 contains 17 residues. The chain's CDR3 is CATSPGPTTSGGNEQFF. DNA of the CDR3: TGTGCCACGAGCCCGGGCCCAACGACTAGCGGGGGTAATGAGCAGTTCTTC.

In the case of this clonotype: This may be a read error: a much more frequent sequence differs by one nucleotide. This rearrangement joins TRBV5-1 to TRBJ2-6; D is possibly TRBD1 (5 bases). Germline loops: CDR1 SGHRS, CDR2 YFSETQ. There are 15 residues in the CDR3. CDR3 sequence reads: CASSLDSSGANVPTF. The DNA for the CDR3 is TGCGCCAGCAGCTTGGACAGCTCTGGGGCCAACGTCCCGACTTTC.

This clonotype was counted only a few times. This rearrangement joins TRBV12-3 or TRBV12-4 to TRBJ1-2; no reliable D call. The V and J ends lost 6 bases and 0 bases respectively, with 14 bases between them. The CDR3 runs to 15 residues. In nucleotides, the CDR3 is TGTGCCAGCAGCCCTAGGGTGGCAGCTAACTATGGCTACACCTTC. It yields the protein CASSPRVAANYGYTF.

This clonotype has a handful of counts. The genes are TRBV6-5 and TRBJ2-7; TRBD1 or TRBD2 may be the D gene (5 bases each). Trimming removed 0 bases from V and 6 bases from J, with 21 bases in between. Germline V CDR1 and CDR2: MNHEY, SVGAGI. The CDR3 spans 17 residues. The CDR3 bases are TGTGCCAGCAGTTACTCCCGGGACCGATTTTCGTTGGGCGAGCAGTACTTC. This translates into CASSYSRDRFSLGEQYF.

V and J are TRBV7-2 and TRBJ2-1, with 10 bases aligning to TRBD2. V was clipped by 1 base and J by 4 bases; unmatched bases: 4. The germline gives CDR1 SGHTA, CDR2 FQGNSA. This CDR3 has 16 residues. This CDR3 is CASSLDSSGRYNEQFF. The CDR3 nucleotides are TGTGCCAGCAGCTTAGATAGTAGCGGGAGGTACAATGAGCAGTTCTTC.

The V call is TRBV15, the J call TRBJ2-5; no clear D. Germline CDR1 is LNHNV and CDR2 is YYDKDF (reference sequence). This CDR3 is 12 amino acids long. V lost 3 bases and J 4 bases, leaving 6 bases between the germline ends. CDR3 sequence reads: CATSRDPETQYF. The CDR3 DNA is TGTGCCACCAGCAGGGATCCAGAGACCCAGTACTTC.

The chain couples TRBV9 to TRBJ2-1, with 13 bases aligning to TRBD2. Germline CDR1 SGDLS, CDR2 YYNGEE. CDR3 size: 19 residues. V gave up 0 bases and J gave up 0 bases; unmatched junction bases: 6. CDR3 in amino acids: CASSVVGLAGASSYNEQFF. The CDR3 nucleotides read TGTGCCAGCAGCGTAGTCGGACTAGCGGGGGCTTCCTCCTACAATGAGCAGTTCTTC. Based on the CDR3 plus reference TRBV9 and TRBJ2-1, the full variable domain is DSGVTQTPKHLITATGQRVTLRCSPRSGDLSVYWYQQSLDQGLQFLIQYYNGEERAKGNILERFSAQQFPDLHSELNLSSLELGDSALYFCASSVVGLAGASSYNEQFFGPGTRLTVL.

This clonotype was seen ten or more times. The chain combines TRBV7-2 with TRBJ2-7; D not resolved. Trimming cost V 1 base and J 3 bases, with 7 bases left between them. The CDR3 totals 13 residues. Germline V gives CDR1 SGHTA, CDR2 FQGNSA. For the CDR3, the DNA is TGTGCCAGCAGCTTAGAAGAAGGCTACGAGCAGTACTTC. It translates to CASSLEEGYEQYF.